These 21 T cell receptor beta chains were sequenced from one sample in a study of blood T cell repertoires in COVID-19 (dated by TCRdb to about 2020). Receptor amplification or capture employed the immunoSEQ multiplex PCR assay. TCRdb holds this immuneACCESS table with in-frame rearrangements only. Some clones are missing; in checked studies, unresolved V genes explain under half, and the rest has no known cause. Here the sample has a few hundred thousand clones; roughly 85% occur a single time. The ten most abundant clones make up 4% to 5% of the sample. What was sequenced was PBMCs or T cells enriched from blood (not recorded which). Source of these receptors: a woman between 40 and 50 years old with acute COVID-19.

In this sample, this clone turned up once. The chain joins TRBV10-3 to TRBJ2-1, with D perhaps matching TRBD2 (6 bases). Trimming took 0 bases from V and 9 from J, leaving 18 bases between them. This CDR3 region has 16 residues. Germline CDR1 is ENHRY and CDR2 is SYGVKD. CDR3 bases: TGTGCCATCAGTGAGTCGAGTGGGTTGACTAGTATTGAGCAGTTCTTC. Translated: CAISESSGLTSIEQFF.

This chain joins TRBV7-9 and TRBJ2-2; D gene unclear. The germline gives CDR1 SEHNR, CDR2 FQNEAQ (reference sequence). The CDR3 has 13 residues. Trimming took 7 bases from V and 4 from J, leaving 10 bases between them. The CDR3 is CASTPYITGELFF. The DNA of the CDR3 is TGTGCCAGCACCCCATACATCACCGGGGAGCTGTTTTTT. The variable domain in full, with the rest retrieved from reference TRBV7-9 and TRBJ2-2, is DTGVSQNPRHKITKRGQNVTFRCDPISEHNRLYWYRQTLGQGPEFLTYFQNEAQLEKSRLLSDRFSAERPKGSFSTLEIQRTEQGDSAMYLCASTPYITGELFFGEGSRLTVL.

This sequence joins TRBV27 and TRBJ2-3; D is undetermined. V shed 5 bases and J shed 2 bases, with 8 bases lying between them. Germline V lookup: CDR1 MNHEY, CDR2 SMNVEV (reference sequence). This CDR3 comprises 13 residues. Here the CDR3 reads CASSPPVTDTQYF. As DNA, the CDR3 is TGTGCCAGCAGTCCACCGGTCACAGATACGCAGTATTTT.

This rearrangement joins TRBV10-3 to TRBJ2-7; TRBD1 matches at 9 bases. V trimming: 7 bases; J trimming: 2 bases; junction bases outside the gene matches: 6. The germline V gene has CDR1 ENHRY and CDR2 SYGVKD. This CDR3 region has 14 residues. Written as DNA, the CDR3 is TGTGCCATCACCAAGGGGACAGGGACCTACGAGCAGTACTTC. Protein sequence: CAITKGTGTYEQYF.

Written as DNA, the CDR3 is TGTGCCAGCAGCTCGCTGGGGCGTGAGGACTATGGCTACACCTTC. Protein: CASSSLGREDYGYTF. The chain carries TRBV5-6 and TRBJ1-2, with D perhaps TRBD1 (5 bases). CDR1 and CDR2 (germline): SGHDT, YYEEEE. V was clipped by 3 bases and J by 3 bases, with 15 bases between them. The length of the CDR3 is 15 residues.

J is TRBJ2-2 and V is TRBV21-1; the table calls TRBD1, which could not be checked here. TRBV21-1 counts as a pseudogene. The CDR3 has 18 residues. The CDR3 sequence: CASSKEGRDGVNTGELFF. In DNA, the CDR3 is TGTGCCAGCAGCAAAGAGGGCAGGGATGGGGTCAACACCGGGGAGCTGTTTTTT.

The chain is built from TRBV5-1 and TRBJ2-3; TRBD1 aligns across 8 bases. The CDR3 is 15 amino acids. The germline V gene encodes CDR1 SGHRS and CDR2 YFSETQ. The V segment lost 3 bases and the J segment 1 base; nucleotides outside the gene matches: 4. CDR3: CASSSGQGGTDTQYF. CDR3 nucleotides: TGCGCCAGCAGCTCCGGACAGGGCGGCACAGATACGCAGTATTTT.

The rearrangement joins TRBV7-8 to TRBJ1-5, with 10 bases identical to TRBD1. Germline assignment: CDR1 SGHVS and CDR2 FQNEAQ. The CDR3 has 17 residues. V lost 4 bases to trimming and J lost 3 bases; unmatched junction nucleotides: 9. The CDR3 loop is CASSSRRGTGDNQPQHF. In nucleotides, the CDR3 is TGTGCCAGCAGCTCTAGACGGGGGACAGGGGACAATCAGCCCCAGCATTTT.

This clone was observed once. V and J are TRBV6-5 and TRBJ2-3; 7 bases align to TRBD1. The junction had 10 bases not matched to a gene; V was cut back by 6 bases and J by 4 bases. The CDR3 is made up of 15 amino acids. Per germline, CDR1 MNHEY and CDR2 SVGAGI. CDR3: CASSLGTAPSDTQYF. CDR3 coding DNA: TGTGCCAGCAGCCTGGGGACAGCCCCATCAGATACGCAGTATTTT.

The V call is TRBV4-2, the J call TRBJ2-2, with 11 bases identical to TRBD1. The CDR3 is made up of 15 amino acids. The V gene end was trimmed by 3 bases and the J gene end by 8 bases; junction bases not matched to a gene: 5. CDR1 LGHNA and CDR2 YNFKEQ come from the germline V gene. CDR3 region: CASSHGTGGGGELFF. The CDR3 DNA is TGTGCCAGCAGCCACGGGACAGGGGGTGGTGGGGAGCTGTTTTTT.

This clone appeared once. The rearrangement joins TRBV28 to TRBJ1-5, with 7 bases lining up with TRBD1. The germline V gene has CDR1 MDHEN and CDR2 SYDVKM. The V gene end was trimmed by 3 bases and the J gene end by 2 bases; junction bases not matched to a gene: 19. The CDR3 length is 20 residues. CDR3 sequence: CASSLAWRGRGKGGNQPQHF. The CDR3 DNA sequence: TGTGCCAGCAGTTTGGCCTGGCGAGGCAGGGGGAAGGGAGGCAATCAGCCCCAGCATTTT.

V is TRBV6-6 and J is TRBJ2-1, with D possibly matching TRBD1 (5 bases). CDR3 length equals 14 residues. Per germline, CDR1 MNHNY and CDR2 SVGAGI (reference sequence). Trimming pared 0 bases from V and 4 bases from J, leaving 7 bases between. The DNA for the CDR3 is TGTGCCAGCAGTTACTCCTCAGGGTACAATGAGCAGTTCTTC. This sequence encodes CASSYSSGYNEQFF.

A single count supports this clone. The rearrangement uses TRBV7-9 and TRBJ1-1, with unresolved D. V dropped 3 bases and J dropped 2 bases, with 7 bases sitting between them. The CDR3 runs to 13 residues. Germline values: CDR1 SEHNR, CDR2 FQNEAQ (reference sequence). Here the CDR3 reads CASSLPRNTEAFF. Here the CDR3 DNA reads TGTGCCAGCAGCTTGCCCAGAAACACTGAAGCTTTCTTT.

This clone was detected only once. The CDR3 nucleotides read TGTGCCAGCAGTTTTAACAGGTTGCAGCCCCAGCATTTT. Encoded protein: CASSFNRLQPQHF. The rearrangement links TRBV28 to TRBJ1-5; D may be TRBD1 (5 bases). CDR1 MDHEN and CDR2 SYDVKM come from the germline V gene. This CDR3 is 13 amino acids long. V was cut by 3 bases and J by 7 bases, with 10 bases left in between.

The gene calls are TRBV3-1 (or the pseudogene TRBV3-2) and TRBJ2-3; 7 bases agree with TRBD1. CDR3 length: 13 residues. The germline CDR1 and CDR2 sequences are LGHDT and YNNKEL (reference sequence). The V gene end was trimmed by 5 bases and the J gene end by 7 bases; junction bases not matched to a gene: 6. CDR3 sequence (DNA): TGTGCCAGCAGCACAGGGACAGTTAATACGCAGTATTTT. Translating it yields CASSTGTVNTQYF.

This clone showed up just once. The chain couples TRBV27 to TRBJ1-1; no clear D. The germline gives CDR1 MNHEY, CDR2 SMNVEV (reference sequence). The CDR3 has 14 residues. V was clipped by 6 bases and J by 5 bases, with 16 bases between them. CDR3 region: CASRPWPGGTEAFF. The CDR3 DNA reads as TGTGCCAGCAGGCCATGGCCGGGAGGGACTGAAGCTTTCTTT.

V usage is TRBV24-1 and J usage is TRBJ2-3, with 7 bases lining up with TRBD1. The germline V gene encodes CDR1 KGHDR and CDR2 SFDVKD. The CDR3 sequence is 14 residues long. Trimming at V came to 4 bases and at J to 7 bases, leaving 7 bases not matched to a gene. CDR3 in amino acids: CATSEQATGHTQYF. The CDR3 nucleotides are TGTGCCACCAGTGAACAGGCGACAGGGCATACGCAGTATTTT.

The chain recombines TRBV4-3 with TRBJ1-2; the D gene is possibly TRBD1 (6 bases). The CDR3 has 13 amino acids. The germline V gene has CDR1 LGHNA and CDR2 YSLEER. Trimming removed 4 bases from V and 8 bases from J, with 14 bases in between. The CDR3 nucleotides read TGCGCCAGCAGCCTTGGAAATACAGGGGGCTACACCTTC. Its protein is CASSLGNTGGYTF.

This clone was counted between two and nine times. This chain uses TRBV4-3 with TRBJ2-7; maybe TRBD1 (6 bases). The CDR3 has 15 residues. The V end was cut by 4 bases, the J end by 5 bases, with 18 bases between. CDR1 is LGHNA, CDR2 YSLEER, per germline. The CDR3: CASSRLGATRNEQYF. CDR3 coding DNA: TGCGCCAGCAGCCGTCTGGGGGCTACTAGGAACGAGCAGTACTTC.

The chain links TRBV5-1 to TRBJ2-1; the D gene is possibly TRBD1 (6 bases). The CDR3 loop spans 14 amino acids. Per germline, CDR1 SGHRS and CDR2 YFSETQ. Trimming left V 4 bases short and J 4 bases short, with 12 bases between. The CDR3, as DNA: TGCGCCAGCAGCGTGAGGGGGATATACAATGAGCAGTTCTTC. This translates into CASSVRGIYNEQFF.

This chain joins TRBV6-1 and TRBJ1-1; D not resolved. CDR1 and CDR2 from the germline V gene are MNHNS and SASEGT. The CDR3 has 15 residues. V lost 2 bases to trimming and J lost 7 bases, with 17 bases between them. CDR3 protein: CASSELTARYIEAFF. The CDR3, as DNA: TGTGCCAGCAGTGAATTAACAGCCCGATATATTGAAGCTTTCTTT.